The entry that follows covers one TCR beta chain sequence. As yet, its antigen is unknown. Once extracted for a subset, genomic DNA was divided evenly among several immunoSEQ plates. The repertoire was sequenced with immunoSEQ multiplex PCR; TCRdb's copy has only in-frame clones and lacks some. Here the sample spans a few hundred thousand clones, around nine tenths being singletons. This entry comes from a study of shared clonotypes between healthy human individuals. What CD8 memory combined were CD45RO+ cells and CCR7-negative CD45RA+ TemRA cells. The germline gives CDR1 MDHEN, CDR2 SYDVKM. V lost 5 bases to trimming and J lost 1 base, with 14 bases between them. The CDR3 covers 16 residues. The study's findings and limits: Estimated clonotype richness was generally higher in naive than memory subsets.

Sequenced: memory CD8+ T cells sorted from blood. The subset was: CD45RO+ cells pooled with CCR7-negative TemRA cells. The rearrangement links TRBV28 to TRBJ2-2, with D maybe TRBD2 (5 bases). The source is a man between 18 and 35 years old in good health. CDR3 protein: CASSPSRELNTGELFF. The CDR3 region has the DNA TGTGCCAGCAGTCCCTCCCGGGAACTGAACACCGGGGAGCTGTTTTTT.